This TCR beta chain is from a study of metastatic and nonmetastatic thyroid tumors. Study outcomes and limitations: Reports indicated that malignant thyroid tumors showed significantly higher TCR beta diversity than benign nodules did, in blood and tumor.

Patients underwent thyroid surgery, and none had received any treatment before it. Trimming took off 0 bases at V and 0 bases at J, with 13 bases between the two ends. This CDR3 is built from 17 residues. Germline V gene lookup returns CDR1 LNHNV and CDR2 YYDKDF (reference sequence). TCRdb used MiXCR to call clones anew from the PCR reads. The repertoire consists of about 13,000 clones, with 24% occurring once and the leading ten covering around three fifths. This clone occurred a few times. The antigen is not known. The sample consisted of blood. The V call is TRBV15, the J call TRBJ2-3, with D perhaps TRBD1 (5 bases). This TCR was recovered from a male donor with papillary thyroid cancer or a benign thyroid nodule (not recorded which). Some clones in this sample may be carry-over from other donors' samples. The CDR3 here is CATSRDLGPPSTDTQYF. In nucleotides, the CDR3 is TGTGCCACCAGCAGAGATCTGGGGCCCCCTAGCACAGATACGCAGTATTTT.